The TCR beta chain described here comes from a study of T cell clones after liver transplantation. Clones were read by immunoSEQ multiplex PCR, and TCRdb kept only the in-frame ones, dropping some. The data hold some 75,000 clones, with around 80% observed a single time. Study findings and constraints: In two subjects, few donor cells limited the measurable donor-reactive repertoire.

There are 13 residues in the CDR3. CDR1 is MDHEN, CDR2 SYDVKM, per germline. Trimming took 6 bases from V and 10 from J, leaving 17 bases between them. On this clone: Its antigen is undetermined.

This clonotype originated in a human donor who received a liver transplant. Sequencing was performed on CD4+ T cells from blood, taken before liver transplant. V and J are TRBV28 and TRBJ2-3, with a tentative D call TRBD1 (5 bases). The CDR3, as DNA: TGTGCCAGCAGCCAGGGATCGGAGAGAGCGCAGTATTTT. Translating it yields CASSQGSERAQYF. The full variable domain, completed using reference TRBV28 and TRBJ2-3, is DVKVTQSSRYLVKRTGEKVFLECVQDMDHENMFWYRQDPGLGLRLIYFSYDVKMKEKGDIPEGYSVSREKKERFSLILESASTNQTSMYLCASSQGSERAQYFGPGTRLTVL.